These T cell receptor beta chains were read from a single sample in a study of technical replicates of blood from several donors. TCRdb keeps only in-frame clones here, not all; method: immunoSEQ multiplex PCR. The sample has tens of thousands of clones; around 94% are singletons. Specimen: T cells isolated from PBMCs. These receptors came from a human donor in good health. Both conserved end residues are part of each CDR3. A row's size may be missing; if present it is once, few, many or a size class.

V gene: TRBV27; CDR3 length: 18; clone size: -; J gene: TRBJ2-1; CDR3 protein: CASSLWAPGNLAHNEQFF
V gene: TRBV4-1; CDR3 length: 13; clone size: -; J gene: TRBJ2-3; CDR3 protein: CASRSLHTDTQYF
V gene: TRBV28; CDR3 length: 16; clone size: -; J gene: TRBJ2-5; CDR3 protein: CASKFRSGRGQETQYF
V gene: TRBV6-1; CDR3 length: 14; clone size: -; J gene: TRBJ2-2; CDR3 protein: CASSRGASTGELFF
V gene: TRBV19; CDR3 length: 14; clone size: -; J gene: TRBJ2-1; CDR3 protein: CASSIEGVHNEQFF
V gene: TRBV6-6; CDR3 length: 12; clone size: once; J gene: TRBJ2-1; CDR3 protein: CASSSDRDEQFF
V gene: TRBV23-1; CDR3 length: 17; clone size: -; J gene: TRBJ2-3; CDR3 protein: CASRPEGSISSTDTQYF
V gene: TRBV4-1; CDR3 length: 13; clone size: once; J gene: TRBJ1-1; CDR3 protein: CASSQDSGTAAFF
V gene: TRBV6-1; CDR3 length: 15; clone size: -; J gene: TRBJ2-5; CDR3 protein: CASSVSLAAQETQYF
V gene: TRBV19; CDR3 length: 17; clone size: -; J gene: TRBJ1-5; CDR3 protein: CASRPHLLRDRDQPQHF
V gene: TRBV4-1; CDR3 length: 16; clone size: -; J gene: TRBJ2-2; CDR3 protein: CASRNTSGGFTGELFF